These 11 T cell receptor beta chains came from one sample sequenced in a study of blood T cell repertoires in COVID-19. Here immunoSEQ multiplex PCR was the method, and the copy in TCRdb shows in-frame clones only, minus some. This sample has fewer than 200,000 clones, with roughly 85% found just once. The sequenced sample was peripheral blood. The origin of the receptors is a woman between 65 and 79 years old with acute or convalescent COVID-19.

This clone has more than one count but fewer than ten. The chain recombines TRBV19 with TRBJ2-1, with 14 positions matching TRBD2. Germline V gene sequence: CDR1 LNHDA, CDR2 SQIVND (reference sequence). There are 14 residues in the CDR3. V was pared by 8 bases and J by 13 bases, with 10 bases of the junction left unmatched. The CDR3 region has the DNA TGTGCCAGTCAAGCCGGGACTAGCGGGAGTGCTCAGTTCTTC. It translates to CASQAGTSGSAQFF.

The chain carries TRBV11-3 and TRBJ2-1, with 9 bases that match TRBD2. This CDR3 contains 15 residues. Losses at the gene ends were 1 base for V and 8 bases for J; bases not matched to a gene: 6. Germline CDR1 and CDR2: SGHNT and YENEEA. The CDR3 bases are TGTGCCAGCAGCTTAGTTAGCGGGAGAGGTCATGAGCAGTTCTTC. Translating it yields CASSLVSGRGHEQFF.

The DNA for the CDR3 is TGTGCCACCAGTACTGAGGGTAGCAATCAGCCCCAGCATTTT. This sequence encodes CATSTEGSNQPQHF. V usage is TRBV24-1 and J usage is TRBJ1-5, with no clear D. V dropped 6 bases and J dropped 0 bases, with 8 bases sitting between them. CDR3 length: 14 amino acids. Germline CDR1 and CDR2: KGHDR and SFDVKD.

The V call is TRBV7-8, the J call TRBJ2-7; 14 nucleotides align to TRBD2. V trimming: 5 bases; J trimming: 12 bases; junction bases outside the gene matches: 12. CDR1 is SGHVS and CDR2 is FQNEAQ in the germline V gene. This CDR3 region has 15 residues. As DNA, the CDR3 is TGTGCCAGCAGCCAACCGGGGGGACTAGCGGGAGTTCGGTACTTC. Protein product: CASSQPGGLAGVRYF. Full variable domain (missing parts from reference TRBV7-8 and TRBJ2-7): GAGVSQSPRYKVAKRGQDVALRCDPISGHVSLFWYQQALGQGPEFLTYFQNEAQLDKSGLPSDRFFAERPEGSVSTLKIQRTQQEDSAVYLCASSQPGGLAGVRYFGPGTRLTVT.

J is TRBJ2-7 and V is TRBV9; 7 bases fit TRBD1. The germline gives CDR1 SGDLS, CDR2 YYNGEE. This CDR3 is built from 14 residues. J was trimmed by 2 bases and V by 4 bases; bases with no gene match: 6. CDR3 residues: CASSRFQGAYEQYF. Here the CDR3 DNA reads TGTGCCAGCAGCCGCTTCCAGGGGGCCTACGAGCAGTACTTC. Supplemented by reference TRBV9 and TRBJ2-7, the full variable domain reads DSGVTQTPKHLITATGQRVTLRCSPRSGDLSVYWYQQSLDQGLQFLIQYYNGEERAKGNILERFSAQQFPDLHSELNLSSLELGDSALYFCASSRFQGAYEQYFGPGTRLTVT.

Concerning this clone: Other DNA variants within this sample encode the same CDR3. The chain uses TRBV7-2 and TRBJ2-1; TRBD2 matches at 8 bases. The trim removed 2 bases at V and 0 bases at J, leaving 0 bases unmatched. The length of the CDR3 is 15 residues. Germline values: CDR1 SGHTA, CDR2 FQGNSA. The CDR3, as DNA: TGTGCCAGCAGCTTAAGCGGGAGCTCCTACAATGAGCAGTTCTTC. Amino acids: CASSLSGSSYNEQFF.

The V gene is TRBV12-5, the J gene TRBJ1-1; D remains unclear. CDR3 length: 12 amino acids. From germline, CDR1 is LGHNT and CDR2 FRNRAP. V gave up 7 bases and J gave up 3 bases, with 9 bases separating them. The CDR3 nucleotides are TGTGCTAGTGCCCTTTATTACACTGAAGCTTTCTTT. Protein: CASALYYTEAFF.

CDR3 sequence reads: CASQTTGANSYEQYF. The CDR3, as DNA: TGTGCCTCTCAAACAACGGGAGCGAACTCCTACGAGCAGTACTTC. The V gene is TRBV5-4, the J gene TRBJ2-7; tentatively, D is TRBD2 (6 bases). CDR1 is SGHNT, CDR2 YYREEE, per germline (reference sequence). With 10 bases removed from V and 0 bases from J, the gap between germline ends came to 20 bases. The CDR3 runs to 15 residues.

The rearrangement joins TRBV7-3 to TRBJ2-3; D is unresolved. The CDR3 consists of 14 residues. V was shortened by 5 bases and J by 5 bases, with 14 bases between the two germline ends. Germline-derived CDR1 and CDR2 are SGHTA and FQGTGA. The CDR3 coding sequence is TGTGCCAGCAGCCTCACAAGTCGGAGAGATACGCAGTATTTT. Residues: CASSLTSRRDTQYF.

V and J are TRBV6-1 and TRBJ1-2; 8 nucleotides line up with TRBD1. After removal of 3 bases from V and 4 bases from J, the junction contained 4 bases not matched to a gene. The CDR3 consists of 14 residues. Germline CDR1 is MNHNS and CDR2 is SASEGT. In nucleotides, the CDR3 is TGTGCCAGCAGTGAGTCAGGGGGCGCCTATGGCTACACCTTC. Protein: CASSESGGAYGYTF.

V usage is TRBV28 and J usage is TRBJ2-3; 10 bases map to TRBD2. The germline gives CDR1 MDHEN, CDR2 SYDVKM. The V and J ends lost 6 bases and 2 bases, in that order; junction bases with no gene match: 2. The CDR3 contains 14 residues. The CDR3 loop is CASRLAGDTDTQYF. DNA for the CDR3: TGTGCCAGCAGGCTAGCGGGAGACACAGATACGCAGTATTTT.